Listed below are T cell receptor beta chains from one sample, sequenced in a study of beta chain features in type 1 diabetes. Produced via immunoSEQ multiplex PCR; TCRdb's table is partial and in-frame only. The repertoire has 860,000 or so clones, 17% of them found once; the top ten carry 0.02% to 0.025%. Sequencing was done on a sample of naive CD4+ T cells from blood. The receptors come from a woman younger than 35 in good health. Both conserved end residues are trimmed from each CDR3. Part of the rows lack a size; the others show once, few, many or a class for expanded clones.

few	TRBV21-1	TRBJ2-1	ASSNRDLAGDPVNEQF
few	TRBV5-6	TRBJ2-7	ASSRGTYSYEQY
few	TRBV7-8	TRBJ2-7	ASSSWPLGGDYEQY
NA	TRBV18	TRBJ2-7	ASSKGQGSSYEQY
few	TRBV23-1	TRBJ2-7	ASSPSGTQGTYEQY
few	TRBV25-1	TRBJ1-2	ASSEAFDGYGYT
NA	TRBV28	TRBJ2-1	ASSMTSGRFHNEQF
NA	TRBV15	TRBJ1-2	ATSRRQGAYGYT
few	TRBV7-2	TRBJ1-1	ASSPRTGSEAF
NA	TRBV19	TRBJ2-4	ASTLGGSTKNIQY
NA	TRBV7-2	TRBJ2-2	ASSFSDREGGELF
NA	TRBV12-1	TRBJ2-7	ASSKFGQNEQY
few	TRBV28	TRBJ2-1	ASSFQTSGRHEQF
few	TRBV25-1	TRBJ2-3	ASSESNTDTQY
NA	TRBV11-2	TRBJ2-7	ASSLTDWGDEQY
few	TRBV7-2	TRBJ2-3	ASSLEGGIMDTQY
NA	TRBV10-3	TRBJ2-4	AISSGLRAKNIQY
once	TRBV4-2	TRBJ2-1	ASSQVSRLAGGPEQF
NA	TRBV9	TRBJ2-1	ASSPRLWGGPGNEQF
NA	TRBV5-1	TRBJ2-1	ASSLAQASNNEQF
NA	TRBV28	TRBJ2-6	ASMTGLTGANVLT